Included here is one TCR beta chain sequence, with context. This sample is part of a study of blood T cell repertoires in COVID-19. About the study: The analysed material was cDNA or gDNA that came from T cells, B-cell-depleted T cells, or PBMCs.

Original methodology: For nucleated cells, counts were estimated from reference gene primer amplification. The repertoire was sequenced with immunoSEQ multiplex PCR; TCRdb's copy has only in-frame clones and lacks some. That table gives V, J and clone size, and the DNA gave D and trimming. The data contain under 400,000 clones, roughly 87% of them singletons. The V end lost 3 bases, the J end lost 6 bases, and 11 bases lay between the germline ends. The length of the CDR3 is 13 residues. V usage is TRBV12-3 or TRBV12-4 and J usage is TRBJ1-2; D is unresolved. Sequences were obtained from peripheral blood. The receptor comes from a woman aged 55-69 years with COVID-19, enrolled during active disease. CDR3 in DNA: TGTGCCAGCAGTTTGGGCTTTTTGGATGGCTACACCTTC. Encoded protein: CASSLGFLDGYTF.